The entry below gives a single T cell receptor beta chain sequence along with its context. The antigen this receptor binds is unknown. Base qualities are missing; no much larger clone stands one base away. Using the deep immunoSEQ assay, multiplex PCR amplified TCR CDR3 regions from genomic DNA. Extracted genomic DNA from each cell subset was distributed evenly across all wells of several immunoSEQ 96-well plates, and each plate was treated as a replicate. For sorted subsets, each replicate PCR was loaded with 200 to 250 ng genomic DNA, equivalent to 30,000 or so T cell genomes. Purified libraries were measured with a Qubit 3.0 fluorometer, size-checked on a Bioanalyzer 2100, and measured again with the KAPA Library Quantification kit. A separate single-read 150-cycle Illumina NextSeq 550 flow cell was used to sequence each immunoSEQ 96-well plate. On the study's bioinformatics: Because the immunoSEQ output held only junctional sequences and lacked quality scores, the filtering could not match the filtering applied to full-length reads. To assign V/J genes and CDR3, sequences were annotated against IMGT germline references using PyIR, a Python wrapper for IgBLAST v1.9. Reads with weak V/J assignments (E-value above 1e-6), missing CDR3, stop codons, out-of-frame junctions, or ambiguous translated residues were removed. V3J clonotypes were defined as sequences sharing the same inferred V gene, J gene, and CDR3 amino acid sequence. Percentage overlap between repertoires was calculated by dividing the number of shared unique clonotypes by the size of the smaller repertoire. Repertoire richness was assessed with RTK rarefaction, the Chao1 estimator, and Recon v2.1 estimates of unobserved clonotypes. Generation probabilities were computed with OLGA for all TCRbeta clonotypes obtained by the gDNA method from four donors. Sourced from immuneACCESS, this table was stored by TCRdb with only in-frame sequences that have V and J called. A share of the clones is absent; for the studies checked, an unresolved V gene accounts for under half, and the remainder has no known explanation. Clone size and the V and J calls come from that table; the DNA yielded D and trimming. Here the sample has 2,500,000 or so clones; 85% to 95% occur a single time. The top ten clones comprise 0.37% of the sample.

The entry originates in a study of shared clonotypes between healthy human individuals (dated by TCRdb to 2019 to 2021). About the full investigation: The cohort comprised two women and a few men aged 18 to 49 years. For each donor, CD4 naive and CD4 memory were each given three plates, CD8 naive was given two plates, and CD8 memory was given one plate. To estimate repertoire size and how much clonotypes are shared between individuals, the study performed deep sequencing of blood TCR repertoires from five healthy adults. Different laboratories and diverse techniques were used to prepare libraries and sequence TCR repertoires, to increase sequencing depth and limit assay-specific biases. Between about 0.85 and 10 billion PBMCs per donor were obtained by leukapheresis.

Germline trimming amounts to 2 bases on V and 5 bases on J, with 9 as the count of junction bases outside the gene matches. The CDR3 goes from the cysteine to the phenylalanine over 16 residues. Solely the CDR3 DNA is kept, with 48 bases framed from the first base. The germline V gene supplies CDR1 LGHNA and CDR2 YNFKEQ. Healthy HIV-negative adults with no recently reported acute infections or vaccinations were included as donors. All donors were Caucasian adults living in Nashville, Tennessee, USA. CD4+ T cells were enriched by magnetic negative selection, after which naive cells were positively selected on CD45RA and the negative fraction was taken as the memory subset. Blood was collected by leukapheresis, and PBMCs were isolated by Ficoll-Histopaque density gradient centrifugation and then cryopreserved in liquid nitrogen vapor phase. Analytical flow cytometry was used to check the purity and quantity of each magnetically sorted T cell population. Genomic DNA was isolated from each sorted fraction and quantified by UV absorbance on a Nanodrop 2000c.

The study at large found these results: Clonotypes shared by all four sorted-subset donors showed higher generation probabilities than non-shared clonotypes. Even with the large sequencing depth, rarefaction of the sorted-subset datasets indicated that sequencing was incomplete. Pairwise subsampling indicated that sequencing depth was expected to affect the degree of clonotype sharing among donors. Sampling was restricted to blood, and TCR repertoires in tissue are likely to differ from TCR repertoires in blood. Sharing across several donors was observed for approximately 5% of naive CD4, over 3% of naive CD8, 2% to 2.5% of memory CD4, and over 0.3% of memory CD8 clonotypes. Larger estimated clonotype richness was generally found for naive subsets than for memory subsets. The genetic and exposure-history diversity represented was limited by the small number of donors.

The rearrangement combines TRBV4-2 with TRBJ2-1; a stretch of 7 junction bases matches TRBD2. The sequence came from a man aged 18 to 30 in good health. Some clones in this sample may be carry-over from other donors' samples. The sample taken for sequencing was naive CD4+ T cells from PBMCs. The sample's cell subset or site label, in plain terms: CD45RA+ positively selected. The CDR3 region reads CASSQTAGTTNNEQFF. The nucleotide sequence is given as TGTGCCAGCAGCCAAACGGCCGGGACTACCAACAATGAGCAGTTCTTC.